This T cell receptor (beta chain) was sequenced in a study of cytomegalovirus exposure and HLA in healthy donors (TCRdb year 2017). With regard to the full study: In an earlier analysis of around 540 of the donors, around 300 Gb of sequence data and some 100 million unique TCR beta sequences from some 170 million T cells were reported. An early release that covered some 630 HLA-typed donors contained 300 to 350 gigabases of sequencing data and tens of millions of unique TCR sequences. Of the 300 to 500 genotyped donors, less than 85% were placed in the genetic ancestry cluster associated with self-reported Caucasian donors. The study aimed to test whether cataloging public T cell receptors could reveal signatures of past pathogen exposure. Using immunosequencing, the study profiled T cell repertoires from around 680 subjects and related those repertoires to cytomegalovirus serostatus. A separate validation cohort of 100 to 150 different subjects was used in addition to the roughly 700-subject first cohort. To predict cytomegalovirus infection status, the study brought together high-throughput TCR immunosequencing, statistical association of individual TCRs with disease status, and machine learning. To study patterns of TCR occurrence, a later analysis re-analyzed previously published TCR beta repertoires from 600 to 750 donors and added high-resolution HLA genotyping. Rather than using new phenotypic data, the later analysis identified candidate immune exposures from TCR beta sequences and from how often those sequences occurred across donors. An earlier analysis of approximately 580 of the donors used high-throughput TCR beta sequencing to judge whether each TCR beta V gene segment behaved as functional or pseudogenic. Donor age, sex, ethnicity and CMV serostatus were compiled together with the repertoire data. Genome-wide SNP genotypes for about 65% of the 666 donors were used in a later genetic analysis, which treated that subset as a discovery cohort. All discovery cohort repertoires had been generated using a single sequencing platform. HLA typing covered class I and class II loci at four-digit resolution. The number of donors typed differed by locus, with about 620-630 for A, B, C, DRB1 and DQB1, 522 for DQA1, approximately 580 for DPA1, and some 440 for DPB1. Four to six DR-DQ haplotypes were handled as single units for association and clustering, since linkage in the cohort was strong. Among some 400 genotyped donors of the cohort, an average of approximately 230,000 unique TCR beta nucleotide sequences were sequenced per donor, roughly 20% of them non-productive.

Library method: the immunoSEQ multiplex PCR assay. For the multiplex PCR, a mixture combining 60 forward primers for TCR Vbeta segments and 13 reverse primers for TCR Jbeta segments was used. The CDR3 region of rearranged TCR beta genes was amplified from genomic DNA by a multiplex PCR assay. The Illumina HiSeq System was used to sequence the amplified TCR beta libraries as 87-base-pair reads. Under the source paper's analysis protocol: A later analysis tallied some 79 million unique TCR beta chains across the 666 repertoires, and around 10 million of those chains were shared by two or more donors. To remove PCR and sequencing errors, raw reads were error-corrected and collapsed into unique sequences using a nearest-neighbor algorithm that merged closely related sequences. To assign V, D and J gene segments, CDR3 sequences were aligned to IMGT reference sequences. For a sequence to be retained, a match of at least six nucleotides to both a V gene segment and a J gene segment was required. A rearrangement was called productive if the CDR3 had no stop codons and remained in frame with V and J, and every other rearrangement was called non-productive. CDR3 was defined according to IMGT convention as the region running from the second conserved V-encoded cysteine to the conserved J-encoded phenylalanine. Sequences without an unambiguous match to a single V gene segment were excluded from the earlier analysis of 450 to 650 of the donors. An earlier analysis of 550 to 650 of the donors classified V segments as functional when productive rearrangements were above 56.7% and as segregating when the standard deviation between donors was above 5%. A statistical classification framework was developed to diagnose cytomegalovirus status using the catalog of TCR beta chain sequences. In a later analysis, V and J genes were assigned by comparing TCR nucleotide sequences against IMGT/GENE-DB human TR gene sequences. Using the TCRdist pipeline, a later analysis assigned CDR3 sequences along with most-parsimonious VDJ recombination scenarios. In a later analysis, each TCR beta chain was defined by its CDR3 amino acid sequence together with its V-gene family, and reads lacking a unique V-gene family were excluded. As a way to deal with suspected cross-contamination and a sequencing artifact, a later analysis dropped over 550 nucleotide sequences that were highly shared and had low generation probability. For each public chain, a later analysis derived a clonal expansion index from normalized ranks of inferred template counts within each repertoire. A later analysis computed generation probabilities with a VDJ recombination model fitted to out-of-frame rearrangements, and checked the results against IGoR. A later analysis scored TCR-TCR, TCR-HLA and TCR-CMV co-occurrence with hypergeometric tests, applying a repertoire-size bias correction to TCR pairs. A later analysis estimated false discovery rates by permuting HLA or CMV assignments 20 times. In a later analysis, co-occurring TCRs were grouped using DBSCAN, with TCRdist sequence similarity added in when clustering inside HLA-allele-positive subsets. Co-occurrence clustering excluded repertoires with fewer than 30,000 or more than 120,000 public chains, plus five with anomalous nucleotide sharing. As stored in TCRdb, this immuneACCESS dataset retains in-frame rearrangements with V and J assigned. A fraction of the clones does not appear; measured against another copy, unresolved V genes explain less than half of the discrepancy, and the remainder lacks a known reason. V, J and clone size derive from that table, while D and trimming were established from the DNA sequence. The sample table holds roughly 100,000 clones, of which around 80% were seen once. Approximately 2% of the sample is held by the ten biggest clonotypes.

This clone was detected a few times. Its antigen remains undetermined. No base quality information exists; no much larger clone differs at one position. V loses 3 bases of germline sequence and J loses 4 bases, and the interval between the two ends is 10 bases. The CDR3 runs 14 residues from the cysteine to the phenylalanine. Only the CDR3 portion is preserved as DNA: 42 bases, with reading frame beginning at the first base. For CDR1 and CDR2, the germline V gene lists SGHAT and FQNNGV. In total, roughly 670 healthy bone marrow donors made up the cohort. At the time of sampling, every cohort member was nominally healthy, though immune exposures that went unrecorded were likely present. The donor tested CMV seronegative, placing the donor among the 350 or so seronegative members of the cohort. Each donor provided a peripheral blood sample, and peripheral blood mononuclear cells were used for TCR beta sequencing. Genomic DNA was extracted from the blood cell samples with the Qiagen DNeasy Blood Extraction Kit.

The full study reports these points: It was suggested by the authors that the approach could potentially be generalized to other disease states and immunological phenotypes. Because counts were too low, around 18 rarely observed V segments, including chromosome 9 orphons, were left out of the earlier analysis of some 600 of the donors. According to a later analysis, most CMV-associated TCR beta chains appeared to be HLA-restricted, and the HLA associations seemed to be driven largely by CMV exposure. In a later analysis, several top co-occurrence clusters were reported to appear linked to parvovirus B19, influenza, CMV and Epstein-Barr virus. Immune exposure information for the cohort was limited to CMV serostatus. Correlated functional status among segregating V segments might be attributable to linkage disequilibrium, but an unknown experimental factor could not be ruled out. The presence/absence analyses assumed that sequencing depth was roughly uniform across donors, and that assumption may not be true. In vitro tests confirmed that three of the cytomegalovirus-associated TCR beta chains recognize cytomegalovirus antigens. The study gave a list of under 200 TCR beta chains associated with cytomegalovirus. A later analysis found that HLA-associated TCR beta chains were more clonally expanded and had lower generation probabilities than equally common non-associated chains. A later genetic analysis associated a missense DCLRE1C variant with V-gene and J-gene trimming of TCR beta chains, and an independent cohort replicated the association. Cytomegalovirus status was reported to be diagnosed by the classifier with high specificity and sensitivity in both the original and validation cohorts. Broadly in line with IMGT annotations, most TCR beta V segments showed up in productive rearrangements about 87% or about 30% of the time in an earlier analysis of some 590 of the donors. A later analysis found that TCR association rates varied across HLA loci, with DRB1 alleles showing the most associated TCRs and HLA-C alleles the fewest. The sequencing pipeline was judged likely to have produced a cluster of highly shared sequence variants as a technical artifact. Most TCR sequences were seen in very few donors, while some public TCRs were found in many individuals. Because HLA typing was missing for some donors at each locus, association tests included only the typed subset. When HLA alleles, especially DR and DQ, strongly co-occurred, TCR associations were difficult to assign to individual alleles. The 87-base-pair reads could not distinguish some IMGT-functional V segments, including TRBV6-2 and TRBV6-3, so those segments were excluded. A further reported finding was that TCR beta sequences accurately predicted the HLA-A and HLA-B alleles for most subjects in the first cohort. The cohort was sequenced for TCR beta chains only, and without alpha or paired-chain data the features that could be detected were limited. In a later genetic analysis, fewer N-insertions in productive TCRs were reported among donors in an Asian-associated ancestry cluster than the approximately 670-donor mean. At a false discovery rate of 0.05, a later analysis linked under 20,000 TCR beta sequences to specific HLA alleles.

The sequence was obtained from a middle-aged woman in good health and CMV-seronegative. The sample taken for sequencing was PBMCs. Rearrangement joined TRBV11-2 to TRBJ1-3; perhaps TRBD1 is the D gene, with 5 bases matching. CDR3 reads: CASSFRQGGNTIYF. Read as DNA, the sequence is TGTGCCAGCAGCTTTAGGCAGGGCGGAAACACCATATATTTT. Here the CDR3 is joined to the reference TRBV11-2 and TRBJ1-3 genes, and the full variable domain is: EAGVAQSPRYKIIEKRQSVAFWCNPISGHATLYWYQQILGQGPKLLIQFQNNGVVDDSQLPKDRFSAERLKGVDSTLKIQPAKLEDSAVYLCASSFRQGGNTIYFGEGSWLTVV.